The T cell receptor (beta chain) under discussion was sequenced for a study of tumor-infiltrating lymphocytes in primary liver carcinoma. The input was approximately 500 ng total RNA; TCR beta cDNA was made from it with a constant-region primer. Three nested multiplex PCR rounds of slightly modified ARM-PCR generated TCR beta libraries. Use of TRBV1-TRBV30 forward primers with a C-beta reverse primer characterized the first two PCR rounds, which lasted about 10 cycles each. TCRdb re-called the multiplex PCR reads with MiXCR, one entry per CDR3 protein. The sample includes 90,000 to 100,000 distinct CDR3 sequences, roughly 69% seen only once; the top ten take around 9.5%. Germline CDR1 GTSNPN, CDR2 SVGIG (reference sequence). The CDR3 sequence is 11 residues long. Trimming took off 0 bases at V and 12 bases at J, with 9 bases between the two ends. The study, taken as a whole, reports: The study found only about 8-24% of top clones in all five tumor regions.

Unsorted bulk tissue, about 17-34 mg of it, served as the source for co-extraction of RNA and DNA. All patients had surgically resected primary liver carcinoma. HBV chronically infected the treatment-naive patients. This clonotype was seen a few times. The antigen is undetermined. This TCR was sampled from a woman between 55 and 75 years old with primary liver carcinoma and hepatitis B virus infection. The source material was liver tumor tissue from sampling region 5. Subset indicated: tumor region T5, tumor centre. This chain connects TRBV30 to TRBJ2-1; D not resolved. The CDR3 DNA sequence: TGTGCCTGGAGTGTGAGGCATGGGCAGTTCTTC. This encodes CAWSVRHGQFF.